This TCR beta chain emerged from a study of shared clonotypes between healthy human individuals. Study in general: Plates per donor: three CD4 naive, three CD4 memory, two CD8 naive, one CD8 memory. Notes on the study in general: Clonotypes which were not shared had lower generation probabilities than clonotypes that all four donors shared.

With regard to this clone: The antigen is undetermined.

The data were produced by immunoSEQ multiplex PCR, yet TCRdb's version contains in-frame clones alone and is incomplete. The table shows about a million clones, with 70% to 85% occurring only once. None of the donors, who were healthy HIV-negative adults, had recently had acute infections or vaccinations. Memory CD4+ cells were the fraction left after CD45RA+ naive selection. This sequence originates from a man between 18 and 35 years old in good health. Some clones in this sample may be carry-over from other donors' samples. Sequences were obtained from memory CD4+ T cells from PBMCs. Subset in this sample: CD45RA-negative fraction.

The CDR3: CARVKQGATGELFF. The CDR3 nucleotides read TGTGCCAGAGTCAAGCAGGGGGCCACCGGGGAGCTGTTTTTT. The V and J genes are TRBV5-3 and TRBJ2-2; TRBD1 matches at 8 bases. TRBV5-3 belongs to the ORF category, with a function that is uncertain. J lost 4 bases, V lost 7 bases, and 6 bases had no gene match. The CDR3 is made up of 14 amino acids.